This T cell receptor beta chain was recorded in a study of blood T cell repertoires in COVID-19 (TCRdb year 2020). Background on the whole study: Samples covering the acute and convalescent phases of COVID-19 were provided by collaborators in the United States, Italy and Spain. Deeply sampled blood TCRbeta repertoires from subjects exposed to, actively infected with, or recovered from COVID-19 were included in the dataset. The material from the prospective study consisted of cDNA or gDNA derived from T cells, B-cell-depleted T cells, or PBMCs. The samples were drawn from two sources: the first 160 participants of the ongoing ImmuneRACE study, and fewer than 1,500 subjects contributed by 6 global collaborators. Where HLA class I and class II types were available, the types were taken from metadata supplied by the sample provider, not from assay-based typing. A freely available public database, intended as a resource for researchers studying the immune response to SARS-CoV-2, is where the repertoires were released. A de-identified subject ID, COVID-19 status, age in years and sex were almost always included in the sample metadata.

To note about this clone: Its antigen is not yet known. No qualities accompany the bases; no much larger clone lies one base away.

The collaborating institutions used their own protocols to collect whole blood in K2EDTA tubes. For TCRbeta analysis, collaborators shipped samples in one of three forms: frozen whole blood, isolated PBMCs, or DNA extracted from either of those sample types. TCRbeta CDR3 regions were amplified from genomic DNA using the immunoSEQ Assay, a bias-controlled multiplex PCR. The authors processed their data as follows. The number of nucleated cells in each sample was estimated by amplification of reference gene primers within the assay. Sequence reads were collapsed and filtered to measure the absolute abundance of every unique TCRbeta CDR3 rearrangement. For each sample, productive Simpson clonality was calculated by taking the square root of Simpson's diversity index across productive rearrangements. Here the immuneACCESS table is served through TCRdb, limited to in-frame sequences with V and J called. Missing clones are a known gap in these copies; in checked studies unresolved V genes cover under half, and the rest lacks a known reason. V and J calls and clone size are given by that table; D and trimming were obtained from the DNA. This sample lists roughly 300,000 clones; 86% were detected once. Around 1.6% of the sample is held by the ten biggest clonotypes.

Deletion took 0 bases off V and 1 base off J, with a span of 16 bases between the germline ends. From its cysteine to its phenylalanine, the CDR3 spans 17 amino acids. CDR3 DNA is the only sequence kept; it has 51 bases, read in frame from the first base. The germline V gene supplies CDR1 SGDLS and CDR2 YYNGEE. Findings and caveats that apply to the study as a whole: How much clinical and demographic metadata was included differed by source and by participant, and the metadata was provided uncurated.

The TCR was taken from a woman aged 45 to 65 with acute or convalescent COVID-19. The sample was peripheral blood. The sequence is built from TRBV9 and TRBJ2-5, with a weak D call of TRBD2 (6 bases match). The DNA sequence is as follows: TGTGCCAGCAGCGTAGGGGGGTGCGCGGGGCTCCAAGAGACCCAGTACTTC. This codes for CASSVGGCAGLQETQYF.